Here is one TCR beta chain with its context. Its antigen is currently unknown. Healthy donors had no documented immune events, such as infections, while sampled. Sequencing used immunoSEQ multiplex PCR; TCRdb keeps in-frame clones, though not all of them. This table has around 68,000 clones, around 87% appearing once. The sample comes from a study of identifying expanded T cells in peripheral blood. Whole-study results and caveats: Clone count variance between approximately 2-week samples rose with total template count. Technical replicates showed about 1.1 changed clones; around 2 weeks approximately 15; four weeks 19.

The sequence derives from a person aged 18 to 70 in good health. The sequenced material came from blood.

The DNA for the CDR3 is TGTGCCAGCAGTGGACTTTTGGGGGGCCAAGAGACCCAGTACTTC. It yields the protein CASSGLLGGQETQYF. V gene TRBV6-1 combines with J gene TRBJ2-5; a possible D gene is TRBD2 (6 bases). CDR1 and CDR2 (germline): MNHNS, SASEGT. V lost 4 bases and J lost 1, with 13 bases in between. The CDR3 extends over 15 amino acids.